The next 17 T cell receptor beta chains were all read from a single sample in a study of PD-L1 blockade in urothelial cancer. Clones were sequenced by immunoSEQ multiplex PCR, and TCRdb holds only the in-frame ones, with some missing. Found here are about 81,000 clones, over 80% of them singletons; the top ten hold under 8.5%. Time point: pretreatment peripheral blood. This material consisted of PBMCs, taken around atezolizumab (anti-PD-L1) treatment. These receptors were obtained from a man aged 35 to 55 with urothelial cancer.

The V call is TRBV6-5, the J call TRBJ2-2; D not certain. The ends were cut back, 2 bases at V and 2 bases at J, with 9 bases in the middle. The CDR3 contains 15 residues. CDR1 and CDR2 from the germline V gene are MNHEY and SVGAGI. The CDR3 DNA reads TGTGCCAGCAGTTACCTCCCACTAAACACCGGGGAGCTGTTTTTT. It specifies CASSYLPLNTGELFF.

This chain joins TRBV7-3 and TRBJ2-1; 9 nucleotides line up with TRBD1. Trimming took 1 base from V and 5 from J; bases not matched to a gene: 9. In germline, CDR1 is SGHTA, CDR2 FQGTGA. The length of the CDR3 is 17 residues. DNA of the CDR3: TGTGCCAGCAGCTTAATTCGAGGGGGGACAGGGAACAATGAGCAGTTCTTC. Translation gives CASSLIRGGTGNNEQFF.

This chain uses TRBV6-5 with TRBJ2-1; D remains unclear. From germline, CDR1 is MNHEY and CDR2 SVGAGI. V dropped 1 base and J dropped 1 base, with 11 bases sitting between them. This CDR3 contains 16 residues. The CDR3 bases are TGTGCCAGCAGTTACTTACCGACACCATCCTACAATGAGCAGTTCTTC. Amino acids: CASSYLPTPSYNEQFF.

The CDR3 is CSASPPREQFF. DNA of the CDR3: TGCAGTGCTAGTCCCCCACGGGAGCAGTTCTTC. The V gene is TRBV20-1, the J gene TRBJ2-1, with unresolved D. The CDR3 contains 11 residues. The ends were cut back, 3 bases at V and 10 bases at J, with 10 bases in the middle. Germline CDR1 reads DFQATT; CDR2 reads SNEGSKA (reference sequence).

This clone has just a few counts. The chain combines TRBV4-1 with TRBJ2-7; D perhaps matches TRBD2 (6 bases). V dropped 4 bases and J dropped 6 bases, with 25 bases sitting between them. The CDR3 spans 17 residues. Germline CDR1 MGHRA, CDR2 YSYEKL. The CDR3 region has the DNA TGCGCCAGCAGCCTCGCCGTTACGCCGGGACTGAGTGCCGAGCAGTACTTC. Amino acid sequence: CASSLAVTPGLSAEQYF.

V is TRBV19 and J is TRBJ2-7; 8 bases fit TRBD2. The CDR3 consists of 14 residues. The germline CDR1 and CDR2 sequences are LNHDA and SQIVND (reference sequence). Germline trimming cut 6 bases from V and 1 base from J; bases unmatched to any gene: 5. This chain's CDR3 is CASRPLAGSYEQYF. DNA for the CDR3: TGTGCCAGTAGGCCCTTAGCGGGGTCCTACGAGCAGTACTTC.

This rearrangement joins TRBV19 to TRBJ2-7; D ambiguous. CDR1 LNHDA and CDR2 SQIVND come from the germline V gene (reference sequence). Trimming stripped 3 bases from V and 0 bases from J, with 12 bases between. The CDR3 sequence is 15 residues long. In DNA, the CDR3 is TGTGCCAGTAGTATCGCCTTACCTAGCTCCTACGAGCAGTACTTC. Amino acid sequence: CASSIALPSSYEQYF.

The rearrangement uses TRBV9 and TRBJ1-1; D remains unclear. V was cut by 0 bases and J by 1 base, with 7 bases left in between. CDR3 length: 14 amino acids. CDR1 and CDR2 (germline): SGDLS, YYNGEE. CDR3 residues: CASSVGGRNTEAFF. In DNA, the CDR3 is TGTGCCAGCAGCGTAGGAGGGAGGAACACTGAAGCTTTCTTT.

This sequence joins TRBV28 and TRBJ2-3; 8 bases match TRBD1. CDR3 size: 18 residues. The germline V gene encodes CDR1 MDHEN and CDR2 SYDVKM. The V and J ends lost 5 bases and 1 base, in that order; junction bases with no gene match: 14. CDR3 in DNA: TGTGCCAGCAGTCCGCAGGGGACAGGTGTTCTCGGCACAGATACGCAGTATTTT. Translated: CASSPQGTGVLGTDTQYF.

V usage is TRBV9 and J usage is TRBJ1-2; 8 bases are a match to TRBD1. The CDR3 has 14 amino acids. Germline CDR1 and CDR2: SGDLS and YYNGEE. With V trimmed by 0 bases and J by 8 bases, 6 bases remained unmatched. CDR3 protein: CASSVAGGVEGYTF. The CDR3 DNA reads as TGTGCCAGCAGCGTAGCAGGGGGCGTGGAGGGCTACACCTTC.

This clone came up once. The chain recombines TRBV11-2 with TRBJ2-2; 13 bases align to TRBD2. There are 17 residues in the CDR3. Germline V lookup: CDR1 SGHAT, CDR2 FQNNGV. Germline trimming cut 5 bases from V and 4 bases from J; bases unmatched to any gene: 7. CDR3 in amino acids: CASSPHRTSGSTGELFF. The DNA for the CDR3 is TGTGCCAGCAGCCCCCACAGGACTAGCGGGAGCACCGGGGAGCTGTTTTTT. Full variable domain (remainder filled in from reference TRBV11-2 and TRBJ2-2): EAGVAQSPRYKIIEKRQSVAFWCNPISGHATLYWYQQILGQGPKLLIQFQNNGVVDDSQLPKDRFSAERLKGVDSTLKIQPAKLEDSAVYLCASSPHRTSGSTGELFFGEGSRLTVL.

The gene calls are TRBV5-8 and TRBJ2-7, with TRBD1 matching 10 bases. CDR1 SGHTS and CDR2 YDEGEE come from the germline V gene. This CDR3 has 15 amino acids. V dropped 0 bases and J dropped 2; count of bases not matched to a gene: 2. Here the CDR3 DNA reads TGTGCCAGCAGCTTGGTGACAGGGGGCCCCTACGAGCAGTACTTC. Encoded protein: CASSLVTGGPYEQYF.

The table lists this clone with a few counts. The V and J genes are TRBV6-1 and TRBJ1-4; 7 nucleotides line up with TRBD1. This CDR3 has 15 amino acids. CDR1 MNHNS and CDR2 SASEGT come from the germline V gene. V gave up 8 bases and J gave up 7 bases; unmatched junction bases: 13. The CDR3 spells CASYSNRGGSEKLFF. The CDR3 nucleotides are TGTGCCAGCTATAGTAACAGGGGCGGCAGTGAAAAACTGTTTTTT.

V is TRBV6-6 and J is TRBJ2-5; TRBD2 matches 7 bases. Germline CDR1 and CDR2: MNHNY and SVGAGI (reference sequence). V lost 0 bases and J lost 2; bases outside the gene matches: 6. The CDR3 spans 16 residues. In nucleotides, the CDR3 is TGTGCCAGCAGTTACTCAGGGGAGGGCAGTCAAGAGACCCAGTACTTC. This gives the protein CASSYSGEGSQETQYF.

The chain combines TRBV5-6 with TRBJ2-7, with TRBD1 matching over 7 bases. This CDR3 has 14 residues. Germline V gives CDR1 SGHDT, CDR2 YYEEEE. J was trimmed by 3 bases and V by 3 bases; bases with no gene match: 6. The CDR3 is CASSSDREIYEQYF. In nucleotides, the CDR3 is TGTGCCAGCAGCTCAGACAGGGAGATCTACGAGCAGTACTTC.

The chain links TRBV7-2 to TRBJ1-4; no clear D. The CDR3 is made up of 13 amino acids. The germline gives CDR1 SGHTA, CDR2 FQGNSA. The V end lost 5 bases, the J end lost 5 bases, and 9 bases lay between the germline ends. The CDR3, as DNA: TGTGCCAGCAGCGTTGTATTCAATGAAAAACTGTTTTTT. Amino acid sequence: CASSVVFNEKLFF.

The rearrangement uses TRBV19 and TRBJ2-5; 9 nucleotides line up with TRBD1. J gave up 1 base and V 4 bases, and 7 bases lay outside the gene matches. Germline V lookup: CDR1 LNHDA, CDR2 SQIVND (reference sequence). The CDR3 runs to 16 residues. In DNA form, the CDR3 reads TGTGCCAGTAGTACCACAGGGGGCACTTTCCAAGAGACCCAGTACTTC. Encoded protein: CASSTTGGTFQETQYF.